These 24 T cell receptor beta chains originate from one sample sequenced in a study of T cells after yellow fever vaccination. TCRdb recomputed calls from the 5' RACE reads with MiXCR, one row per CDR3 protein. Here the sample spans roughly 250,000 distinct CDR3 sequences, approximately 12% being singletons. The sequences come from CD4+ T cells sorted from PBMCs, collected 45 days after the yellow fever booster vaccination. The receptors were gathered from a man aged 25-45 years who received the YFV17D yellow fever vaccine.

This clonotype was recorded a few times. The chain has TRBV27 and TRBJ1-1; the D is unclear. V was clipped by 7 bases and J by 1 base, with 10 bases between them. The CDR3 totals 13 residues. Germline V gene sequence: CDR1 MNHEY, CDR2 SMNVEV (reference sequence). The DNA for the CDR3 is TGTGCCAGCAATGGGTTTGGGAACACTGAAGCTTTCTTT. Its translation is CASNGFGNTEAFF.

The rearrangement links TRBV20-1 to TRBJ1-5, with 8 nucleotides matching TRBD1. The length of the CDR3 is 12 residues. The V segment lost 7 bases and the J segment 5 bases; nucleotides outside the gene matches: 4. From germline, CDR1 is DFQATT and CDR2 SNEGSKA (reference sequence). The DNA for the CDR3 is TGCAGTGGGGTGACAGGGGATCAGCCCCAGCATTTT. Translated: CSGVTGDQPQHF.

This clonotype was observed many times. This chain links TRBV10-3 with TRBJ2-1; 7 bases match TRBD2. From germline, CDR1 is ENHRY and CDR2 SYGVKD. V was pared by 8 bases and J by 5 bases, with 3 bases of the junction left unmatched. This CDR3 comprises 12 residues. CDR3 coding DNA: TGTGCCATCGCGGGAGCTGACAATGAGCAGTTCTTC. Amino acid sequence: CAIAGADNEQFF.

The chain carries TRBV10-3 and TRBJ1-1; 7 positions match TRBD1. Per germline, CDR1 ENHRY and CDR2 SYGVKD. Trimming took 6 bases from V and 1 from J; bases not matched to a gene: 5. The CDR3 is 14 residues long. CDR3 sequence: CAIRVGGPNTEAFF. The CDR3 region has the DNA TGTGCCATCAGGGTAGGGGGCCCGAACACTGAAGCTTTCTTT.

This clonotype was seen a few times. CDR3 in DNA: TGCGCCAGCAGCTTGGAGACACACCCAGGGAATGAGCAGTTCTTC. As protein: CASSLETHPGNEQFF. V and J are TRBV5-1 and TRBJ2-1, with D perhaps TRBD1 (5 bases). In germline, CDR1 is SGHRS, CDR2 YFSETQ. This CDR3 has 15 residues. V gave up 0 bases and J gave up 7 bases, with 14 bases separating them.

This clonotype appeared a few times. The genes are TRBV7-8 and TRBJ2-7, with D possibly being TRBD1 or TRBD2 (5 bases each). The CDR3 length is 16 residues. The germline V gene encodes CDR1 SGHVS and CDR2 FQNEAQ. Trimming cost V 5 bases and J 3 bases, with 20 bases left between them. The CDR3 region has the DNA TGTGCCAGCAGCGCTCGCCGGGACCCAACTAACTACGAGCAGTACTTC. This sequence encodes CASSARRDPTNYEQYF.

In its sample, this clonotype was seen a few times. The rearrangement joins TRBV29-1 to TRBJ2-7; D might be TRBD1 (5 bases). The CDR3 has 12 residues. Germline V gene data show CDR1 as SQVTM and CDR2 as ANQGSEA. Trimming shortened V by 5 bases and J by 3 bases, and 11 bases separated the two germline ends. The CDR3 nucleotides read TGCAGCGTTAGCCAGGGAAGCTACGAGCAGTACTTC. It specifies CSVSQGSYEQYF.

J is TRBJ2-3 and V is TRBV7-2; TRBD2 might be the D (6 bases). Germline-derived CDR1 and CDR2 are SGHTA and FQGNSA. V was pared by 8 bases and J by 4 bases, with 19 bases between. This CDR3 is built from 15 residues. The CDR3 nucleotides are TGTGCCAGCGTGGGGGGAACCGGGGCAGCAGATACGCAGTATTTT. It encodes CASVGGTGAADTQYF.

In its sample, this clonotype was seen many times. V usage is TRBV5-1 and J usage is TRBJ2-1; D not certain. CDR3 length equals 14 residues. Per germline, CDR1 SGHRS and CDR2 YFSETQ. V was cut by 0 bases and J by 2 bases, with 6 bases left in between. CDR3 coding DNA: TGCGCCAGCAGCTTGGGTCGACCCTACAATGAGCAGTTCTTC. It specifies CASSLGRPYNEQFF. Based on the CDR3 plus reference TRBV5-1 and TRBJ2-1, the full variable domain is KAGVTQTPRYLIKTRGQQVTLSCSPISGHRSVSWYQQTPGQGLQFLFEYFSETQRNKGNFPGRFSGRQFSNSRSEMNVSTLELGDSALYLCASSLGRPYNEQFFGPGTRLTVL.

This clonotype was seen more than once but under ten times. The chain combines TRBV5-1 with TRBJ2-1; D gene ambiguous. The V gene's germline CDR1 is SGHRS and CDR2 YFSETQ. The CDR3 runs 13 residues. V was pared by 1 base and J by 7 bases, with 9 bases between. The CDR3 reads CASSLRSGNEQFF. The CDR3 coding sequence is TGCGCCAGCAGCTTGCGTTCCGGGAATGAGCAGTTCTTC.

This clonotype was seen at least ten times. This chain joins TRBV29-1 and TRBJ2-1; 9 bases are a match to TRBD2. J lost 4 bases, V lost 7 bases, and 8 bases had no gene match. This CDR3 comprises 14 residues. Germline V lookup: CDR1 SQVTM, CDR2 ANQGSEA. CDR3 sequence reads: CSAAGTSRYNEQFF. For the CDR3, the DNA is TGCAGCGCCGCCGGGACTAGCAGGTACAATGAGCAGTTCTTC.

The gene calls are TRBV5-6 and TRBJ1-5, with a weak D call TRBD1 (5 bases). V lost 1 base and J lost 0, with 17 bases in between. The V gene's germline CDR1 is SGHDT and CDR2 YYEEEE. The CDR3 is made up of 18 amino acids. The CDR3 here is CASSLSPRAGVSNQPQHF. In DNA form, the CDR3 reads TGTGCCAGCAGCTTGAGTCCCAGGGCGGGTGTTAGCAATCAGCCCCAGCATTTT.

The table lists this clonotype with a few counts. The chain combines TRBV29-1 with TRBJ2-1, with 9 nucleotides matching TRBD2. Germline V gene sequence: CDR1 SQVTM, CDR2 ANQGSEA. This CDR3 is 17 amino acids long. J gave up 0 bases and V 5 bases, and 11 bases lay outside the gene matches. The CDR3 loop reads CSVTTSGLPSSYNEQFF. The CDR3 DNA is TGCAGCGTTACTACTAGCGGGTTGCCCAGCTCCTACAATGAGCAGTTCTTC.

CDR3 in amino acids: CASSLGGLDYNEQFF. DNA of the CDR3: TGCGCCAGCAGCTTGGGGGGTTTGGACTACAATGAGCAGTTCTTC. The chain links TRBV5-1 to TRBJ2-1; the D is unclear. The germline V gene has CDR1 SGHRS and CDR2 YFSETQ. Trimming took 0 bases from V and 3 from J, leaving 10 bases between them. The CDR3 is 15 amino acids.

This rearrangement joins TRBV6-1 to TRBJ1-5; 7 nucleotides align to TRBD1. Germline lookup yields CDR1 MNHNS and CDR2 SASEGT. The CDR3 covers 16 residues. Trimming cost V 3 bases and J 2 bases; bases outside gene matches: 7. The CDR3 is CASSDPTGAGNQPQHF. CDR3 nucleotide sequence: TGTGCCAGCAGTGACCCTACAGGGGCTGGCAATCAGCCCCAGCATTTT.

This clonotype appeared many times. The chain has TRBV9 and TRBJ1-3; 7 bases are shared with TRBD1. In germline, CDR1 is SGDLS, CDR2 YYNGEE. The CDR3 length is 16 residues. V lost 2 bases to trimming and J lost 1 base; unmatched junction nucleotides: 6. The CDR3 DNA reads as TGTGCCAGCAGCGTCGAGACAGGGTTATCTGGAAACACCATATATTTT. Protein product: CASSVETGLSGNTIYF. Variable domain in full (rest from reference TRBV9 and TRBJ1-3): DSGVTQTPKHLITATGQRVTLRCSPRSGDLSVYWYQQSLDQGLQFLIQYYNGEERAKGNILERFSAQQFPDLHSELNLSSLELGDSALYFCASSVETGLSGNTIYFGEGSWLTVV.

This clonotype was counted at least ten times. The rearrangement links TRBV7-2 to TRBJ2-7; TRBD2 is a possible D gene (6 bases). V lost 1 base to trimming and J lost 3 bases, with 13 bases between them. CDR1 and CDR2 from the germline V gene are SGHTA and FQGNSA. This CDR3 has 15 residues. In DNA, the CDR3 is TGTGCCAGCAGCTTAGGTCGGGACTCCGTCTACGAGCAGTACTTC. It translates to CASSLGRDSVYEQYF.

This clonotype was detected a few times. This chain links TRBV28 with TRBJ2-7; no reliable D call. CDR1 and CDR2 (germline): MDHEN, SYDVKM. The CDR3 is made up of 13 amino acids. Trimming took off 4 bases at V and 0 bases at J, with 7 bases between the two ends. CDR3: CASSWTNSYEQYF. CDR3 in DNA: TGTGCCAGCAGTTGGACGAACTCCTACGAGCAGTACTTC.

This clonotype came up many times. The rearrangement joins TRBV12-3 or TRBV12-4 to TRBJ1-3; 8 bases agree with TRBD1. This CDR3 is built from 14 residues. After removal of 2 bases from V and 4 bases from J, the junction contained 1 base not matched to a gene. The CDR3 region is CASSLWTGGNTIYF. The CDR3 nucleotides are TGTGCCAGCAGTTTATGGACAGGGGGAAACACCATATATTTT.

This clonotype was counted only a few times. V is TRBV10-3 and J is TRBJ2-2, with D hard to call. V was trimmed by 5 bases and J by 6 bases, leaving 13 bases between them. This CDR3 region has 14 residues. Germline-derived CDR1 and CDR2 are ENHRY and SYGVKD. CDR3 amino acids: CAISPIGSSGELFF. The DNA of the CDR3 is TGTGCCATCAGTCCCATCGGATCTTCCGGGGAGCTGTTTTTT.

This clonotype was observed a handful of times. This rearrangement joins TRBV7-9 to TRBJ2-6; D is uncertain. The CDR3 consists of 15 residues. The V end lost 5 bases, the J end lost 2 bases, and 10 bases lay between the germline ends. Per the germline V gene, CDR1 is SEHNR and CDR2 is FQNEAQ (reference sequence). Written as DNA, the CDR3 is TGTGCCAGCAGCCCCATGGGCACTGGGGCCAACGTCCTGACTTTC. It translates to CASSPMGTGANVLTF.

The rearrangement links TRBV6-2 or TRBV6-3 to TRBJ2-3; 12 bases agree with TRBD2. J gave up 5 bases and V 6 bases, and 9 bases lay outside the gene matches. The CDR3 totals 16 residues. CDR1 is MNHEY and CDR2 is SVGEGT in the germline V gene. In DNA, the CDR3 is TGTGCCAGCAGACCACGTCCGGGACTAGCGGGAGATACGCAGTATTTT. Translation gives CASRPRPGLAGDTQYF.

The chain recombines TRBV27 with TRBJ2-1, with a possible D match to TRBD1 (7 bases). Looked up from germline, CDR1 is MNHEY and CDR2 is SMNVEV (reference sequence). This CDR3 spans 14 amino acids. Trimming removed 6 bases from V and 1 base from J, with 10 bases in between. As DNA, the CDR3 is TGTGCCAGCAGACCAGGGGGGTCCTACAATGAGCAGTTCTTC. Its protein is CASRPGGSYNEQFF.

This clonotype appeared many times. This chain connects TRBV10-3 to TRBJ2-7; D uncertain. The germline V and J ends were trimmed by 0 bases and 6 bases, with 3 bases remaining between them. The length of the CDR3 is 11 residues. Germline values: CDR1 ENHRY, CDR2 SYGVKD. The CDR3 is CAISESGEQYF. The CDR3 nucleotides read TGTGCCATCAGTGAGTCCGGCGAGCAGTACTTC.